This T cell receptor beta chain was captured in a study of T cells expressing NK-cell markers. Study details: Each TCR beta repertoire originated in sorted T cells that were CD3+CD56+NKG2C+, CD3+CD56+NKG2C- or CD3+CD56-NKG2C+.

Overall study findings and caveats: These clonotypes, the leaders elsewhere, also led the CD3+CD56-NKG2C+ fraction in several donors.

This CDR3 has 14 residues. Per the germline V gene, CDR1 is SNHLY and CDR2 is FYNNEI. TCRdb re-analyzed the 5' RACE reads; it lists each CDR3 protein once, without DNA. The repertoire table contains roughly 350,000 distinct CDR3 sequences. A note on this clonotype: Its antigen is not known.

The chain carries TRBV2 and TRBJ2-7; the D call from TCRdb, TRBD1, cannot be confirmed without DNA. The sample taken for sequencing was blood T cells: a sorted CD56 or NKG2C T cell subset, CD4+ or CD8+ T cells, or bulk PBMC T cells (not recorded which). The receptor's source is a man aged 18-70 years in good health. CDR3 residues: CASRQAGAQGKQYF.